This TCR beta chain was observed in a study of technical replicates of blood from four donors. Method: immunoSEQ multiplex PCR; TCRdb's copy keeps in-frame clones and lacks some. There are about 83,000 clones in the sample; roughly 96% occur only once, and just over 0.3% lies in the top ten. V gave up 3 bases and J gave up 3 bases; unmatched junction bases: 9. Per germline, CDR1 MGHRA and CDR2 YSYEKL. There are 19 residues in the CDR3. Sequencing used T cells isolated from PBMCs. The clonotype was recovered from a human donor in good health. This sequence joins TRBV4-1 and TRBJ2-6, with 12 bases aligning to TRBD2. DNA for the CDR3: TGCGCCAGCAGCCAGGGTCTAGCGGGAGGGCTTTTTGGGGCCAACGTCCTGACTTTC. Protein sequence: CASSQGLAGGLFGANVLTF.